These 27 T cell receptor beta chains were all obtained from the same sample, sequenced in a study of blood T cell repertoires in COVID-19. Sequencing used immunoSEQ multiplex PCR; TCRdb keeps in-frame clones, though not all of them. Of about 220,000 clones listed, roughly 85% are singletons. Material for sequencing was PBMCs or T cells enriched from blood (not recorded which). The receptors shown here come from a woman in her thirties or forties with acute COVID-19.

This clone has just a few counts. The rearrangement joins TRBV29-1 to TRBJ1-1, with no clear D. The V end lost 0 bases, the J end lost 7 bases, and 12 bases lay between the germline ends. The CDR3 is 13 amino acids. CDR1 is SQVTM, CDR2 ANQGSEA, per germline. CDR3 nucleotide sequence: TGCAGCGTTGAAGATTGGGTTCGGGGTGAAGCTTTCTTT. Protein: CSVEDWVRGEAFF. Based on the CDR3 plus reference TRBV29-1 and TRBJ1-1, the full variable domain is SAVISQKPSRDICQRGTSLTIQCQVDSQVTMMFWYRQQPGQSLTLIATANQGSEATYESGFVIDKFPISRPNLTFSTLTVSNMSPEDSSIYLCSVEDWVRGEAFFGQGTRLTVV.

The chain couples TRBV7-9 to TRBJ2-6; 9 bases match TRBD1. Looked up from germline, CDR1 is SEHNR and CDR2 is FQNEAQ (reference sequence). The CDR3 runs to 18 residues. The V segment lost 3 bases and the J segment 4 bases; nucleotides outside the gene matches: 10. CDR3 sequence reads: CASSFIGDRVLGANVLTF. The CDR3 DNA reads as TGTGCCAGCAGCTTTATAGGGGACAGGGTATTAGGGGCCAACGTCCTGACTTTC.

V and J are TRBV27 and TRBJ1-4; 7 bases are shared with TRBD1. The J segment lost 1 base and the V segment lost 4 bases, leaving 3 bases of the junction unmatched. This CDR3 contains 15 residues. The germline CDR1 and CDR2 sequences are MNHEY and SMNVEV (reference sequence). The CDR3 loop is CASSSRQGTNEKLFF. The CDR3 DNA follows: TGTGCCAGCAGTTCCAGACAGGGAACTAATGAAAAACTGTTTTTT.

V and J are TRBV5-5 and TRBJ2-7; 10 bases agree with TRBD1. This CDR3 spans 16 amino acids. CDR1 is SGHKS and CDR2 is YYEKEE in the germline V gene (reference sequence). V shed 4 bases and J 5 bases; nucleotides not matched to a gene: 12. The CDR3 loop is CASSPAVGQGRHEQYF. The CDR3 DNA reads as TGTGCCAGCAGCCCCGCCGTGGGACAGGGGAGACACGAGCAGTACTTC.

The rearrangement joins TRBV7-6 to TRBJ2-5; 7 bases are a match to TRBD1. Per the germline V gene, CDR1 is SGHVS and CDR2 is FNYEAQ. CDR3 length: 15 residues. V shed 5 bases, J shed 5 bases, and the junction held 11 bases outside the gene matches. CDR3 nucleotides: TGTGCCAGCAGCCGTCCAGCGACAGGGTGGGAGACCCAGTACTTC. Translating gives CASSRPATGWETQYF.

The J gene is TRBJ2-3, the V gene TRBV4-3; 7 bases align to TRBD2. Germline V gene lookup returns CDR1 LGHNA and CDR2 YSLEER. J was trimmed by 3 bases and V by 0 bases; bases with no gene match: 3. CDR3 length equals 15 residues. The CDR3 region has the DNA TGCGCCAGCAGCCAAGAGGAGCGGGGAACAGATACGCAGTATTTT. Protein sequence: CASSQEERGTDTQYF.

The genes are TRBV30 and TRBJ2-1; the match to TRBD2 covers 8 bases. Germline CDR1 and CDR2: GTSNPN and SVGIG (reference sequence). V was clipped by 0 bases and J by 10 bases; unmatched bases: 11. This CDR3 has 15 residues. CDR3 sequence: CAWSVRLRGAVEQFF. The CDR3 DNA is TGTGCCTGGAGTGTAAGGTTGCGGGGGGCCGTCGAGCAGTTCTTC.

This clone showed up just a few times. V is TRBV6-1 and J is TRBJ2-7, with D perhaps matching TRBD2 (6 bases). V was cut by 0 bases and J by 0 bases, with 6 bases left in between. Germline loops: CDR1 MNHNS, CDR2 SASEGT. The CDR3 extends over 14 amino acids. CDR3 in DNA: TGTGCCAGCAGTGAAGCGGGGGGCTCCTACGAGCAGTACTTC. It codes for CASSEAGGSYEQYF.

This sequence joins TRBV6-5 and TRBJ1-2, with D perhaps TRBD1 (6 bases). The CDR3 spans 13 residues. Trimming pared 6 bases from V and 5 bases from J, leaving 13 bases between. Per germline, CDR1 MNHEY and CDR2 SVGAGI. The CDR3 DNA follows: TGTGCCAGCAGCGACAGGAGTCCGTATGGCTACACCTTC. Translated: CASSDRSPYGYTF.

The chain links TRBV2 to TRBJ1-3; tentative D call: TRBD1 (5 bases). From germline, CDR1 is SNHLY and CDR2 FYNNEI. The V end lost 2 bases, the J end lost 1 base, and 15 bases lay between the germline ends. This CDR3 is built from 17 residues. The CDR3 DNA follows: TGTGCCAGCAGTGAAAGGACACCATCGCGGTCTGGAAACACCATATATTTT. Its protein product is CASSERTPSRSGNTIYF.

This clone was observed a handful of times. The chain employs TRBV2 and TRBJ1-4, with 9 bases identical to TRBD1. Germline CDR1 SNHLY, CDR2 FYNNEI. The V and J ends lost 8 bases and 8 bases, in that order; junction bases with no gene match: 6. There are 13 residues in the CDR3. CDR3 loop: CASGGTGNEKLFF. For the CDR3, the DNA is TGTGCCAGCGGAGGGACAGGGAACGAAAAACTGTTTTTT.

This chain uses TRBV27 with TRBJ1-5, with TRBD1 as a possible D gene (6 bases). This CDR3 comprises 14 residues. Germline-derived CDR1 and CDR2 are MNHEY and SMNVEV (reference sequence). Between the trimmed V and J ends, which lost 4 bases and 5 bases, there was a span of 12 bases. For the CDR3, the DNA is TGTGCCAGCAGTTCTTCAGGGGTTCATCAGCCCCAGCATTTT. Encoded protein: CASSSSGVHQPQHF.

CDR3 nucleotides: TGCGCCAGCAGCCAAGCCAAGGGGGCGAACACCGGGGAGCTGTTTTTT. This sequence encodes CASSQAKGANTGELFF. This chain links TRBV4-1 with TRBJ2-2, with a weak D call TRBD1 (6 bases). Trimming shortened V by 1 base and J by 0 bases, and 9 bases separated the two germline ends. Per germline, CDR1 MGHRA and CDR2 YSYEKL. The CDR3 covers 16 residues.

This chain joins TRBV9 and TRBJ2-1, with TRBD1 identical over 8 bases. The CDR3 has 15 amino acids. Germline lookup yields CDR1 SGDLS and CDR2 YYNGEE. V shed 7 bases, J shed 4 bases, and the junction held 10 bases outside the gene matches. CDR3 in amino acids: CASGPGTGNYNEQFF. The CDR3 nucleotides read TGTGCCAGCGGGCCCGGGACAGGCAATTACAATGAGCAGTTCTTC.

The chain uses TRBV5-8 and TRBJ1-5; D is perhaps TRBD1 (6 bases). In germline, CDR1 is SGHTS, CDR2 YDEGEE. V was trimmed by 5 bases and J by 3 bases, leaving 18 bases between them. The CDR3 loop spans 16 amino acids. CDR3 in DNA: TGTGCCAGCAGTGCGGGGGGCCGGCTCTCCAATCAGCCCCAGCATTTT. Protein: CASSAGGRLSNQPQHF.

V is TRBV7-2 and J is TRBJ2-1; D not resolved. Trimming left V 4 bases short and J 10 bases short, with 17 bases between. CDR1 is SGHTA, CDR2 FQGNSA, per germline. The CDR3 runs 14 residues. CDR3 protein: CASSSVPPFVEQFF. CDR3 sequence (DNA): TGTGCCAGCAGCTCAGTGCCGCCTTTTGTCGAGCAGTTCTTC.

V usage is TRBV7-2 and J usage is TRBJ2-5; 9 bases map to TRBD2. V was clipped by 6 bases and J by 2 bases; unmatched bases: 13. This CDR3 is built from 17 residues. In germline, CDR1 is SGHTA, CDR2 FQGNSA. The CDR3 coding sequence is TGTGCCAGCAGTCCGGCGGAGCTAGCGGGGCTTCAAGAGACCCAGTACTTC. Protein: CASSPAELAGLQETQYF.

The V call is TRBV9, the J call TRBJ2-2; D is uncertain. Germline CDR1 and CDR2: SGDLS and YYNGEE. This CDR3 is built from 13 residues. The V and J ends lost 7 bases and 8 bases respectively, with 15 bases between them. The CDR3 sequence: CASGAPNRGELFF. In DNA form, the CDR3 reads TGTGCCAGCGGCGCCCCTAATCGAGGGGAGCTGTTTTTT.

A single count supports this clone. This chain links TRBV18 with TRBJ1-2, with TRBD1 identical over 9 bases. With V trimmed by 4 bases and J by 6 bases, 6 bases remained unmatched. Germline-derived CDR1 and CDR2 are KGHSH and LQKENI. The CDR3 is 14 residues long. As DNA, the CDR3 is TGTGCCAGCTCACAGGGACAGGGAAGAGATGGCTACACCTTC. This encodes CASSQGQGRDGYTF.

The genes are TRBV4-2 and TRBJ1-4; 9 bases fit TRBD1. Trimming removed 2 bases from V and 7 bases from J; junction bases left unmatched: 8. CDR3 size: 16 residues. Germline V CDR1 and CDR2: LGHNA, YNFKEQ. The CDR3 loop reads CASSQPQQGAGEKLFF. Written as DNA, the CDR3 is TGTGCCAGCAGCCAACCTCAACAGGGGGCGGGTGAAAAACTGTTTTTT.

CDR3 nucleotide sequence: TGTGCCAGCAGCGTAGGTTCCGGCAATGAGCAGTTCTTC. Translated, it gives CASSVGSGNEQFF. The rearrangement uses TRBV9 and TRBJ2-1; D is ambiguous. CDR1 is SGDLS and CDR2 is YYNGEE in the germline V gene. The ends were cut back, 0 bases at V and 6 bases at J, with 7 bases in the middle. CDR3 length: 13 amino acids.

The chain joins TRBV7-2 to TRBJ2-3; unclear D gene. CDR1 and CDR2 (germline): SGHTA, FQGNSA. V was shortened by 1 base and J by 0 bases, with 11 bases between the two germline ends. The CDR3 is 16 amino acids. This CDR3 is CASSLELRASTDTQYF. Written as DNA, the CDR3 is TGTGCCAGCAGCTTAGAACTACGTGCTAGCACAGATACGCAGTATTTT.

This clone was detected only once. The chain uses TRBV10-3 and TRBJ1-3, with a possible D match to TRBD1 (6 bases). The CDR3 runs 11 residues. CDR1 is ENHRY, CDR2 SYGVKD, per germline. In nucleotides, the CDR3 is TGTGGAGGGGGATCTGGAAACACCATATATTTT. This translates into CGGGSGNTIYF.

The V and J genes are TRBV19 and TRBJ2-5, with 8 bases fitting TRBD2. This CDR3 spans 15 amino acids. V lost 3 bases and J lost 1; bases outside the gene matches: 4. CDR1 is LNHDA, CDR2 SQIVND, per germline (reference sequence). The CDR3 sequence: CASSIGGGPQETQYF. DNA for the CDR3: TGTGCCAGTAGTATCGGCGGGGGGCCCCAAGAGACCCAGTACTTC.

The genes are TRBV18 and TRBJ1-4; D not certain. This CDR3 spans 16 amino acids. CDR1 and CDR2 (germline): KGHSH, LQKENI. Deletions cut 0 bases from V and 8 bases from J, with 16 bases between. The DNA of the CDR3 is TGTGCCAGCTCACCACCTCCAGGCGTCGGAGGAGAAAAACTGTTTTTT. This gives the protein CASSPPPGVGGEKLFF.

The chain employs TRBV6-2 or TRBV6-3 and TRBJ1-1, with D possibly matching TRBD1 (6 bases). The CDR3 has 14 amino acids. V shed 2 bases and J shed 5 bases, with 12 bases lying between them. Germline assignment: CDR1 MNHEY and CDR2 SVGEGT. The CDR3 loop is CASSYTLTGTEAFF. The CDR3 bases are TGTGCCAGCAGTTACACTTTAACAGGGACTGAAGCTTTCTTT.

The chain joins TRBV7-8 to TRBJ2-3, with D hard to call. Per germline, CDR1 SGHVS and CDR2 FQNEAQ. The CDR3 runs to 15 residues. Trimming cost V 3 bases and J 1 base, with 11 bases left between them. CDR3 nucleotides: TGTGCCAGCAGCTTTCTCAGGTCTGGCACAGATACGCAGTATTTT. It encodes CASSFLRSGTDTQYF. The entire variable domain, with the rest obtained from reference TRBV7-8 and TRBJ2-3, is as follows: GAGVSQSPRYKVAKRGQDVALRCDPISGHVSLFWYQQALGQGPEFLTYFQNEAQLDKSGLPSDRFFAERPEGSVSTLKIQRTQQEDSAVYLCASSFLRSGTDTQYFGPGTRLTVL.